These 9 T cell receptor beta chains came from one sample sequenced in a study of spatial heterogeneity in lung cancer. In TCRdb, the 5' RACE reads were re-called with MiXCR into one record per CDR3 protein. The sample lists more than 40,000 distinct CDR3 sequences, 20% to 25% seen once, with under 8% in the top ten. Regarding time point: blood at routine non-recurrence follow-up after resection. The sequencing used PBMCs, collected at follow-up. The receptor source for this set is a female donor with early-stage non-small cell lung cancer.

This clonotype was counted a few times. Here the CDR3 reads CASSGDSNQPQHF. For the CDR3, the DNA is TGTGCCAGCAGCGGAGACAGCAATCAGCCCCAGCATTTT. The chain combines TRBV7-2 with TRBJ1-5; D unresolved. Germline V gives CDR1 SGHTA, CDR2 FQGNSA. The length of the CDR3 is 13 residues. Trimming pared 5 bases from V and 1 base from J, leaving 6 bases between.

The rearrangement links TRBV19 to TRBJ2-5; TRBD1 aligns across 9 bases. V dropped 0 bases and J dropped 3; count of bases not matched to a gene: 14. Germline values: CDR1 LNHDA, CDR2 SQIVND (reference sequence). The CDR3 contains 19 residues. The CDR3 DNA sequence: TGTGCCAGTAGTATAGAGTCGCTAACAGGGGGCGCGGCGGAAGAGACCCAGTACTTC. It translates to CASSIESLTGGAAEETQYF.

This clonotype was recorded at least ten times. This rearrangement joins TRBV4-1 to TRBJ2-5; 7 positions agree with TRBD2. This CDR3 has 15 amino acids. Germline loops: CDR1 MGHRA, CDR2 YSYEKL. V was clipped by 8 bases and J by 2 bases; unmatched bases: 11. CDR3 bases: TGCGCCAGCGCCAGACTAGCCGGTAGGCAAGAGACCCAGTACTTC. As protein: CASARLAGRQETQYF.

The rearrangement uses TRBV11-1 and TRBJ1-2; D gene unclear. This CDR3 spans 13 amino acids. Germline CDR1 SGHAT, CDR2 FQDESV (reference sequence). Trimming left V 1 base short and J 7 bases short, with 10 bases between. The CDR3 region is CASSLEPGRGYTF. In nucleotides, the CDR3 is TGTGCCAGCAGCTTAGAGCCAGGTCGTGGCTACACCTTC.

The sample holds a few counts of this clonotype. This chain links TRBV29-1 with TRBJ2-2; D call uncertain. The V gene lost 4 bases and the J gene lost 6 bases, with 6 bases spanning the gap. CDR1 SQVTM and CDR2 ANQGSEA come from the germline V gene. The CDR3 extends over 11 amino acids. The CDR3 bases are TGCAGCGTTGGGAGTCCCGGGGAGCTGTTTTTT. Translation gives CSVGSPGELFF.

V and J are TRBV2 and TRBJ2-7; D not certain. Trimming removed 8 bases from V and 0 bases from J, with 2 bases in between. This CDR3 has 10 residues. Per the germline V gene, CDR1 is SNHLY and CDR2 is FYNNEI. CDR3 nucleotides: TGTGCCAGCTTCTCCTACGAGCAGTACTTC. It yields the protein CASFSYEQYF.

The V gene is TRBV7-3, the J gene TRBJ2-3; tentatively, D is TRBD2 (5 bases). Germline V lookup: CDR1 SGHTA, CDR2 FQGTGA. The CDR3 consists of 13 residues. Trimming removed 5 bases from V and 3 bases from J, with 9 bases in between. In nucleotides, the CDR3 is TGTGCCAGCAGCCCCGGGGTTACAGATACGCAGTATTTT. It encodes CASSPGVTDTQYF.

The chain carries TRBV14 and TRBJ2-3; 7 bases map to TRBD2. With 5 bases clipped from V and 6 bases from J, the junction kept 8 bases outside the gene matches. The CDR3 consists of 14 residues. The germline CDR1 and CDR2 sequences are SGHDN and FVKESK. The CDR3 protein is CASSVGGFFDTQYF. In DNA form, the CDR3 reads TGTGCCAGCAGCGTCGGGGGGTTCTTCGATACGCAGTATTTT.

The chain joins TRBV5-1 to TRBJ2-1, with 7 bases identical to TRBD2. Germline V gene lookup returns CDR1 SGHRS and CDR2 YFSETQ. The CDR3 contains 11 residues. V dropped 7 bases and J dropped 10; count of bases not matched to a gene: 5. The CDR3 DNA reads as TGCGCCAGCTCCGTCGGGGGGGAGCAGTTCTTC. This codes for CASSVGGEQFF.